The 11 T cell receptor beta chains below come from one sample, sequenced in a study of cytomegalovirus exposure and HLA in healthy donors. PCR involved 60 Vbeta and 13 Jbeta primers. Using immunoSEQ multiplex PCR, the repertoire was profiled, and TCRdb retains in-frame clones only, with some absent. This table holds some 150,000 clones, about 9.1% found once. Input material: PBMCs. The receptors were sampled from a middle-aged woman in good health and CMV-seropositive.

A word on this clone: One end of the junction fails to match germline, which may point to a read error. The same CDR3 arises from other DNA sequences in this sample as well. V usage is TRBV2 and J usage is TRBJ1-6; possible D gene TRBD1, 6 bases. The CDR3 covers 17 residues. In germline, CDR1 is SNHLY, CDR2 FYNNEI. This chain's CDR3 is CASSDMGAKSYNSPLHF. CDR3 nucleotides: TGTGCCAGCAGTGACATGGGGGCTAAATCCTATAATTCCCCCCTCCACTTT.

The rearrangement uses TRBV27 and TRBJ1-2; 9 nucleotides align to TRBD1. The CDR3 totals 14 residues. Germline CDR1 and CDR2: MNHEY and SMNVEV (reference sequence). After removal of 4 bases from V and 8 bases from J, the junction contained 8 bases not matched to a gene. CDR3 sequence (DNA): TGTGCCAGCAGTTCGAAACGACAGGGGGGAGGCTACACCTTC. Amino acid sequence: CASSSKRQGGGYTF.

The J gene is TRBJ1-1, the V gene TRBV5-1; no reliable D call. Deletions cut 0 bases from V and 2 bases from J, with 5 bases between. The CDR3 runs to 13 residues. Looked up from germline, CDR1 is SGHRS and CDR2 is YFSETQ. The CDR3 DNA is TGCGCCAGCAGCTTGGTTCCAAACACTGAAGCTTTCTTT. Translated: CASSLVPNTEAFF.

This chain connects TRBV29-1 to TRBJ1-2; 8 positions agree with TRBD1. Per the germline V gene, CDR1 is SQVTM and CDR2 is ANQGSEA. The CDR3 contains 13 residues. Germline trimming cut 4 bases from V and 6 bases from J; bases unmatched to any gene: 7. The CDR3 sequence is CSVGEQGGDGYTF. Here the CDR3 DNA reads TGCAGCGTTGGGGAACAGGGGGGGGATGGCTACACCTTC.

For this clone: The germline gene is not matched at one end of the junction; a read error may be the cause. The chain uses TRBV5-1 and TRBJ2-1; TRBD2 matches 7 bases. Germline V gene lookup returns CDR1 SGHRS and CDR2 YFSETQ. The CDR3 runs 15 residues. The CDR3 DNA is TGCGCCGGCAGCGCTAGCGGCAGCTCCTACAATGAGCAGTTCTTC. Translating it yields CAGSASGSSYNEQFF. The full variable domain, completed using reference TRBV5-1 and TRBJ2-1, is KAGVTQTPRYLIKTRGQQVTLSCSPISGHRSVSWYQQTPGQGLQFLFEYFSETQRNKGNFPGRFSGRQFSNSRSEMNVSTLELGDSALYLCAGSASGSSYNEQFFGPGTRLTVL.

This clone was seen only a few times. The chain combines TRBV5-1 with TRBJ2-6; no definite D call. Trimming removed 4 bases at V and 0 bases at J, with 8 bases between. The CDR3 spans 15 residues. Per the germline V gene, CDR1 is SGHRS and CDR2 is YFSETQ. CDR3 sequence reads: CASSLESSGANVLTF. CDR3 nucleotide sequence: TGCGCCAGCAGCCTGGAGAGCTCTGGGGCCAACGTCCTGACTTTC.

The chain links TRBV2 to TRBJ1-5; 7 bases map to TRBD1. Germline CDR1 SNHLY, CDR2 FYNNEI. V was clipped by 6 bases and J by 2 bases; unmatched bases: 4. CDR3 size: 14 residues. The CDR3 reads CASRDDRGNQPQHF. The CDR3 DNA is TGTGCCAGCAGGGACGACAGGGGCAATCAGCCCCAGCATTTT.

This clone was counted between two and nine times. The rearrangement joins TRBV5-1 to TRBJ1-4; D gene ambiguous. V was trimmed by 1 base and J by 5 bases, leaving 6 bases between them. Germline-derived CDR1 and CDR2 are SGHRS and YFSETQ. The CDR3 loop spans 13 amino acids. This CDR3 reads CASSLIQNEKLFF. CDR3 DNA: TGCGCCAGCAGCTTGATACAGAATGAAAAACTGTTTTTT. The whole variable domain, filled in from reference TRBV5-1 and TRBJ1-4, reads KAGVTQTPRYLIKTRGQQVTLSCSPISGHRSVSWYQQTPGQGLQFLFEYFSETQRNKGNFPGRFSGRQFSNSRSEMNVSTLELGDSALYLCASSLIQNEKLFFGSGTQLSVL.

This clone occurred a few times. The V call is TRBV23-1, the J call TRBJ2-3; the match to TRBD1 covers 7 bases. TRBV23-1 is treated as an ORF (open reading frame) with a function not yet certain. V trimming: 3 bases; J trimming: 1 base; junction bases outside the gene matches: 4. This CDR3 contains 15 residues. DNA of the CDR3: TGCGCCAGCAGTCAGGACGGGACAGGCACAGATACGCAGTATTTT. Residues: CASSQDGTGTDTQYF.

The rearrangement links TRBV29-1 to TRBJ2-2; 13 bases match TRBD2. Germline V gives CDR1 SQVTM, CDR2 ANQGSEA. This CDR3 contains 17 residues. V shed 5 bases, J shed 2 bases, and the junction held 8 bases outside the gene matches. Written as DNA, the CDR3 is TGCAGCGTTTCTAGGACTAGCGGGGGACTAAACACCGGGGAGCTGTTTTTT. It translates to CSVSRTSGGLNTGELFF.

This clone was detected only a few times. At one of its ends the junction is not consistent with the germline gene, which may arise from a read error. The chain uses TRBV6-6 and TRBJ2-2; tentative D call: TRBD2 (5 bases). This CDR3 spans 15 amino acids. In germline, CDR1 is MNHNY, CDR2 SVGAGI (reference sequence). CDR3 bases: TGTGCCAGCAGTTACGATTGGTGGAACACCGGGGAGATGTTTTTC. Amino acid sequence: CASSYDWWNTGEMFF.